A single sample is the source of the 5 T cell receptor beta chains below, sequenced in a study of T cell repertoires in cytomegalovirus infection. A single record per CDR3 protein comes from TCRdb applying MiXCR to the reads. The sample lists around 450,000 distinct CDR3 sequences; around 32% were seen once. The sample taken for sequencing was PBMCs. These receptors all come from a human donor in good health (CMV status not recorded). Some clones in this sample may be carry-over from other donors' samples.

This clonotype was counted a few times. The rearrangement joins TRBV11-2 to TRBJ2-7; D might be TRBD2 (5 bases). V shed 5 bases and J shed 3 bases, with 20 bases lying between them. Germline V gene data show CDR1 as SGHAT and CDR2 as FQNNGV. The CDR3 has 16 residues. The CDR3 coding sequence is TGTGCCAGCAGCCCCAGTCTGAGCGGCGGTATCTACGAGCAGTACTTC. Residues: CASSPSLSGGIYEQYF.

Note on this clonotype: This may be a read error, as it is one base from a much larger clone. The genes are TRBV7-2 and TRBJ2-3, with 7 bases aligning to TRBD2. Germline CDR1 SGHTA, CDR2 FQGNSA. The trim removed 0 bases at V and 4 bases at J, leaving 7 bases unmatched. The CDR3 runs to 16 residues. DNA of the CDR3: TGTGCCAGCAGCTTAGCGCTAGCGGACCTCGCAGATACGCAGTATTTT. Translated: CASSLALADLADTQYF.

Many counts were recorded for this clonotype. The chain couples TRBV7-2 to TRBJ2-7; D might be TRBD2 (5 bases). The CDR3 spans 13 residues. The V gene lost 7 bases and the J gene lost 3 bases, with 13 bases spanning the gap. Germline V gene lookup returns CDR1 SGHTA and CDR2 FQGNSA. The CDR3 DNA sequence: TGTGCCAGCAAGGCGGCGGGCCTCTACGAGCAGTACTTC. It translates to CASKAAGLYEQYF.

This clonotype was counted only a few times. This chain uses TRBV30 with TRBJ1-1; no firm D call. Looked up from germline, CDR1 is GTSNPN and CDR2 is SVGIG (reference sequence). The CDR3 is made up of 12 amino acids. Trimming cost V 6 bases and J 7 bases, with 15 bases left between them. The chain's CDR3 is CACSRGGGEAFF. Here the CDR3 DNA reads TGTGCCTGCTCCCGGGGAGGAGGTGAAGCTTTCTTT.

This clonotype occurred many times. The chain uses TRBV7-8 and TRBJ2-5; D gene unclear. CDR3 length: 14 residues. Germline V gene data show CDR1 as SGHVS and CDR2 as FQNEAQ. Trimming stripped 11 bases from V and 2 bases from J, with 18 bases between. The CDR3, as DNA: TGTGCCGACGCGCCTATTATAAAACAAGAGACCCAGTACTTC. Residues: CADAPIIKQETQYF.